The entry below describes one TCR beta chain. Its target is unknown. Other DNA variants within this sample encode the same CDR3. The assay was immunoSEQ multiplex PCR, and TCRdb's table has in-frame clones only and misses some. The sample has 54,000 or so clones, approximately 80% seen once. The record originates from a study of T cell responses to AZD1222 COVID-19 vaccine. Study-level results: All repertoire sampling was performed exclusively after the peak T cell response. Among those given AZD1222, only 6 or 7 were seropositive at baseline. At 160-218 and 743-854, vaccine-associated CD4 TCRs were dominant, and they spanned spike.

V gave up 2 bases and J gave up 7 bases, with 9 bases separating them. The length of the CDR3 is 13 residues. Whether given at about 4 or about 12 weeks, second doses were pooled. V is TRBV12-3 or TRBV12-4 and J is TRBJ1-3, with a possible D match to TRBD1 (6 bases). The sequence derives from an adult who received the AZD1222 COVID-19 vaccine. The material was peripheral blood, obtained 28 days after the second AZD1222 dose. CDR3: CASSLRQGNTIYF. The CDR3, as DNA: TGTGCCAGCAGTTTAAGGCAGGGGAACACCATATATTTT.